Listed below are T cell receptor beta chains from one sample, sequenced in a study of blood T cell repertoires in COVID-19. Here immunoSEQ multiplex PCR was the method, and the copy in TCRdb shows in-frame clones only, minus some. The sample yields approximately 77,000 clones, more than 70% seen once. The sample was peripheral blood. Source of these receptors: a woman at least 80 years old with acute or convalescent COVID-19. Both conserved end residues are part of each CDR3. A D gene is named only where the DNA matches it firmly. Clone size, where shown, is once, few, many, or a class for clones that have expanded.

clone size	D gene	V gene	J gene	CDR3 DNA	CDR3 protein
-	-	TRBV27	TRBJ1-1	TGTGCCAGCAGGGGGCGGGGGGGGAACACTGAAGCTTTCTTT	CASRGRGGNTEAFF
-	TRBD2	TRBV15	TRBJ2-5	TGTGCCACCAGCAGAGATCCCCGAGCGGGAGGGGAGACCCAGTACTTC	CATSRDPRAGGETQYF
-	-	TRBV6-1	TRBJ1-5	TGTGCCAGCAGTGACGTTGCACTGAATCAGCCCCAGCATTTT	CASSDVALNQPQHF
-	TRBD1	TRBV9	TRBJ1-2	TGTGCCAGCAGCACCGGGACAGGGGTCTATGGCTACACCTTC	CASSTGTGVYGYTF
once	-	TRBV19	TRBJ1-4	TGTGCCAGTAGTCCCTTTGGTGGAGGGGACGAAAAACTGTTTTTT	CASSPFGGGDEKLFF
once	TRBD1	TRBV12-5	TRBJ1-1	TGTGCTAGTGGCCGGGGGCCAGGGGGTAGTGGAACTGAAGCTTTCTTT	CASGRGPGGSGTEAFF
-	TRBD1	TRBV19	TRBJ2-7	TGTGCCAGCAACTCAGGTGGGACAGGGTTATACGAGCAGTACTTC	CASNSGGTGLYEQYF
-	-	TRBV3-1/TRBV3-2	TRBJ2-7	TGTGCCAGCAGCCAAGATCGGGCCCGAGGGTACGAGCAGTACTTC	CASSQDRARGYEQYF
-	-	TRBV5-5	TRBJ1-1	TGTGCCAGCAGCTTGCAGGGGCCCAACCCGAACACTGAAGCTTTCTTT	CASSLQGPNPNTEAFF
-	TRBD2	TRBV9	TRBJ2-7	TGTGCCAGCAGCTCCCCGGGAGGGCCCTACGAGCAGTACTTC	CASSSPGGPYEQYF
-	TRBD1	TRBV6-6	TRBJ2-2	TGTGCCAGCAGCCATGCGGGACAGGGGACCACCGGGGAGCTGTTTTTT	CASSHAGQGTTGELFF
-	TRBD1	TRBV24-1	TRBJ1-6	TGTGCCACCAATAAACGGACAGGGGGCGATTCACCCCTCCACTTT	CATNKRTGGDSPLHF
few	-	TRBV28	TRBJ1-1	TGTGCCACAAACAACGCGGGATACACTGAAGCTTTCTTT	CATNNAGYTEAFF
-	-	TRBV18	TRBJ2-7	TGTGCCAGCTCGGCGGACCGGCAGGGAGAGCAGTACTTC	CASSADRQGEQYF
-	-	TRBV7-9	TRBJ2-7	TGTGCCAGCAGCTTAGCGCTACTCGAGCAGTACTTC	CASSLALLEQYF
-	TRBD2	TRBV19	TRBJ2-5	TGTGCCAGTAGTATGTCGGGGAGGGTAGAGACCCAGTACTTC	CASSMSGRVETQYF
-	-	TRBV5-1	TRBJ2-2	TGCGCCAGCAGCTTGGCCGCAGCGAACACCGGGGAGCTGTTTTTT	CASSLAAANTGELFF
once	-	TRBV3-1/TRBV3-2	TRBJ2-7	TGTGCCAGCAGCCAGAACGGAGCATCCTACGAGCAGTACTTC	CASSQNGASYEQYF
-	TRBD1	TRBV19	TRBJ1-4	TGTGCCAGTAGCGAGGGGGCAGGGGGCCGTTTAAAAGAAAAACTGTTTTTT	CASSEGAGGRLKEKLFF
-	TRBD2	TRBV30	TRBJ2-3	TGTGCCTGGAGTGTACGAAGCGGGAGATCAGATACGCAGTATTTT	CAWSVRSGRSDTQYF
-	TRBD1	TRBV19	TRBJ1-2	TGTGCCAGTAGATGGGGTGGACAGGGGAACTATGGCTACACCTTC	CASRWGGQGNYGYTF
-	TRBD2	TRBV5-1	TRBJ2-1	TGCGCCAGCAGCTCCCCCACTAGCGGGGGGGCTCGGGAGCAGTTCTTC	CASSSPTSGGAREQFF
-	TRBD1	TRBV5-1	TRBJ1-2	TGCGCCAGCAGCTTGGAGGGGACAGCTAACTATGGCTACACCTTC	CASSLEGTANYGYTF
-	TRBD1	TRBV5-1	TRBJ1-4	TGCGCCAGCAGCCAACAGACAGGGCGGGGTGAAAAACTGTTTTTT	CASSQQTGRGEKLFF
-	-	TRBV14	TRBJ2-1	TGTGCCAGCAGCCGTACTACTTACAATGAGCAGTTCTTC	CASSRTTYNEQFF
-	TRBD1	TRBV6-5	TRBJ1-2	TGTGCCAGCAGTCCCTCCGGGACAGTTTTGGGCTACACCTTC	CASSPSGTVLGYTF
-	-	TRBV6-1	TRBJ1-2	TGTGCCAGCAGTGAGAATAGACAGGTCTATGGCTACACCTTC	CASSENRQVYGYTF
-	-	TRBV5-4	TRBJ2-7	TGTGCCAGCAGACCCTGGGGGGGGCCTGGCGAGCAGTACTTC	CASRPWGGPGEQYF
-	-	TRBV3-1/TRBV3-2	TRBJ1-6	TGTGCCAGCAGCCAAGGACGGACACGGAGTAATTCACCCCTCCACTTT	CASSQGRTRSNSPLHF
few	-	TRBV7-9	TRBJ1-2	TGTGCCAGCAGCCGACAGGTGGAGAATCGTATAGGGGGCTACACCTTC	CASSRQVENRIGGYTF
-	-	TRBV7-6	TRBJ1-5	TGTGCCAGCAGCTTAGGTCAGGCGGGGAATCAGCCCCAGCATTTT	CASSLGQAGNQPQHF
-	TRBD2	TRBV10-3	TRBJ2-3	TGTGCCATCAGTGGAACTGGCGGGAGCGGGGGGCAGTCAGATACGCAGTATTTT	CAISGTGGSGGQSDTQYF
-	TRBD2	TRBV7-2	TRBJ2-7	TGTGCCAGCAGCTTAGGAAGTAGCGGGGGCTACGAGCAGTACTTC	CASSLGSSGGYEQYF
few	TRBD2	TRBV11-3	TRBJ2-4	TGTGCCAGCAGCCCGGGTAGCGGGAACGCCAAAAACATTCAGTACTTC	CASSPGSGNAKNIQYF
-	TRBD2	TRBV23-1	TRBJ2-5	TGCGCCAGCAGTCAATCGCGGGGGGAGAAGATTCAAGAGACCCAGTACTTC	CASSQSRGEKIQETQYF
-	-	TRBV4-2	TRBJ2-7	TGTGCCAGCAGCCAAGGGGATAGCGGAGTGGGCTACGAGCAGTACTTC	CASSQGDSGVGYEQYF
-	TRBD1	TRBV6-5	TRBJ2-7	TGTGCCAGCAAGGTACCAGGGGGCTACGAGCAGTACTTC	CASKVPGGYEQYF
-	-	TRBV6-2/TRBV6-3	TRBJ2-5	TGTGCCAGCAGTTACTCGGGGAGACAAGAGACCCAGTACTTC	CASSYSGRQETQYF
-	TRBD2	TRBV4-2	TRBJ2-3	TGTGCCAGCAGCCAAGCAGTAGGCGGGGGGGGTGGAGATACGCAGTATTTT	CASSQAVGGGGGDTQYF
-	-	TRBV19	TRBJ2-4	TGTGCCAGTAGTCAGGGGCGCCTAACATCGGAGAACATTCAGTACTTC	CASSQGRLTSENIQYF
-	-	TRBV5-5	TRBJ2-1	TGTGCCAGCAGCTTGTGGGACACCCGGGCGCAAAGCTCCTACAATGAGCAGTTCTTC	CASSLWDTRAQSSYNEQFF
-	-	TRBV6-5	TRBJ1-2	TGTGCCAGCAGTTACTTTGGCAGCGGTGGCTACACCTTC	CASSYFGSGGYTF
few	TRBD1	TRBV7-2	TRBJ1-3	TGTGCCAGCAGCTTGGGGACAGTATCGGCCGGAAACACCATATATTTT	CASSLGTVSAGNTIYF
-	TRBD2	TRBV7-8	TRBJ2-3	TGTGCCAGCAGCTTGCAGCGGGAGGGCACAGATACGCAGTATTTT	CASSLQREGTDTQYF
-	-	TRBV27	TRBJ1-1	TGTGCCAGCCAACAGTGGCAGACCAACACTGAAGCTTTCTTT	CASQQWQTNTEAFF
-	TRBD1	TRBV5-1	TRBJ1-6	TGCGCCAGCAGCCGGACAGGGGAGGATTCACCCCTCCACTTT	CASSRTGEDSPLHF
-	TRBD2	TRBV27	TRBJ2-7	TGTGCCAGCAGTTCCCTCGGGAGCGGGGGCTACGAGCAGTACTTC	CASSSLGSGGYEQYF
-	-	TRBV7-6	TRBJ1-2	TGTGCCAGCAGCCCCAATCCAGCAGGGTCCCCTGGCTACACCTTC	CASSPNPAGSPGYTF
once	TRBD1	TRBV6-6	TRBJ2-7	TGTGCCAGCAGTTACTCCCCGACGACAGGGGCGCTGCAGTACTTC	CASSYSPTTGALQYF